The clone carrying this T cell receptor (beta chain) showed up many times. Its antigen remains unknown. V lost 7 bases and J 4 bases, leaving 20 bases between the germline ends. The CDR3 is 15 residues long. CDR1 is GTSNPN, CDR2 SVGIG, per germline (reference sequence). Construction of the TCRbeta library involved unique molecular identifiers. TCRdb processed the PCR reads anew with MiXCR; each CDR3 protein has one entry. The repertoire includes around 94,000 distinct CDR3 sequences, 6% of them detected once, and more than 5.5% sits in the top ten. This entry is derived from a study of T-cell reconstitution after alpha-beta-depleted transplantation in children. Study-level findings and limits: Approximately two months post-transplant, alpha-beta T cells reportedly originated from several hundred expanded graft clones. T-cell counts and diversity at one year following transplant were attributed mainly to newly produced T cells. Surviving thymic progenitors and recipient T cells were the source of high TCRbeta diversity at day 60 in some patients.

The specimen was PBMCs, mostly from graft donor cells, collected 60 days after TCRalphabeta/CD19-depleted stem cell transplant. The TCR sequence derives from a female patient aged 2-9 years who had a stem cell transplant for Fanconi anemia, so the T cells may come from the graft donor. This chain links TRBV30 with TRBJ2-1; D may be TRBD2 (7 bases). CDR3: CASQWGGLGYNEQFF. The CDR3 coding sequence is TGTGCCTCCCAGTGGGGGGGGCTCGGATACAATGAGCAGTTCTTC.